Shown below are 11 T cell receptor beta chains from a single sample sequenced in a study of T cell responses to AZD1222 COVID-19 vaccine (dated by TCRdb to the early 2020s). The sample's time point label, decoded: baseline before first vaccination. Libraries were constructed by the immunoSEQ multiplex PCR assay. The immuneACCESS repertoire file appears here via TCRdb, limited to in-frame rearrangements. These files lack a portion of the clones; in checked studies, under half of the deficit traces to unresolved V genes, and the cause of the others is not known. The sample table shows about 160,000 clones, and about 90% are seen once. The ten largest clones take up over 4.5% of the sample. Source: peripheral blood, taken on day 0 of AZD1222 vaccination. The receptors shown here come from an adult in good health.

The rearrangement links TRBV6-1 to TRBJ2-3; the D gene is possibly TRBD2 (6 bases). There are 15 residues in the CDR3. CDR1 is MNHNS and CDR2 is SASEGT in the germline V gene. V lost 2 bases, J lost 3 bases, and 12 bases lay in between. The CDR3 DNA reads TGTGCCAGCAGTGAATCGGGGGTTGGGACAGATACGCAGTATTTT. Its translation is CASSESGVGTDTQYF.

This chain connects TRBV2 to TRBJ2-2; the D gene is possibly TRBD1 (5 bases). The CDR3 runs to 14 residues. Looked up from germline, CDR1 is SNHLY and CDR2 is FYNNEI. V lost 0 bases, J lost 6 bases, and 8 bases lay in between. In DNA, the CDR3 is TGTGCCAGCAGTGAAGCGCTCAGGGCCGGGGAGCTGTTTTTT. It specifies CASSEALRAGELFF. Variable domain in full (rest from reference TRBV2 and TRBJ2-2): EPEVTQTPSHQVTQMGQEVILRCVPISNHLYFYWYRQILGQKVEFLVSFYNNEISEKSEIFDDQFSVERPDGSNFTLKIRSTKLEDSAMYFCASSEALRAGELFFGEGSRLTVL.

This chain connects TRBV7-2 to TRBJ2-4; no clear D gene. Trimming removed 4 bases at V and 3 bases at J, with 13 bases between. Germline CDR1 reads SGHTA; CDR2 reads FQGNSA. This CDR3 spans 15 amino acids. CDR3 sequence reads: CASSSWGKGKNIQYF. The CDR3 nucleotides are TGTGCCAGCAGCTCGTGGGGAAAAGGCAAAAACATTCAGTACTTC. Full variable domain (outside the CDR3, taken from reference TRBV7-2 and TRBJ2-4): GAGVSQSPSNKVTEKGKDVELRCDPISGHTALYWYRQSLGQGLEFLIYFQGNSAPDKSGLPSDRFSAERTGGSVSTLTIQRTQQEDSAVYLCASSSWGKGKNIQYFGAGTRLSVL.

The rearrangement uses TRBV7-2 and TRBJ2-7, with TRBD1 identical over 7 bases. The CDR3 runs to 15 residues. J lost 6 bases, V lost 4 bases, and 12 bases had no gene match. In germline, CDR1 is SGHTA, CDR2 FQGNSA. CDR3 sequence reads: CASSSYRGNLFEQYF. In nucleotides, the CDR3 is TGTGCCAGCAGCTCCTACAGGGGAAATCTCTTCGAGCAGTACTTC.

The rearrangement uses TRBV7-3 and TRBJ2-3; the D gene could be TRBD1 or TRBD2 (6 bases each). The V gene lost 6 bases and the J gene lost 0 bases, with 19 bases spanning the gap. Germline CDR1 SGHTA, CDR2 FQGTGA. The CDR3 runs to 17 residues. The CDR3 reads CASSSKVGGMSTDTQYF. CDR3 nucleotide sequence: TGTGCCAGCAGTTCAAAGGTAGGGGGGATGAGCACAGATACGCAGTATTTT.

The gene calls are TRBV24-1 and TRBJ2-6; D unresolved. This CDR3 comprises 16 residues. Per the germline V gene, CDR1 is KGHDR and CDR2 is SFDVKD. Trimming shortened V by 5 bases and J by 0 bases, and 10 bases separated the two germline ends. The CDR3 DNA reads as TGTGCCACCAGTGGTGGACCCGGCTCTGGGGCCAACGTCCTGACTTTC. Residues: CATSGGPGSGANVLTF.

The V and J genes are TRBV5-4 and TRBJ1-6, with 11 bases aligning to TRBD1. Unmatched junction bases numbered 4, after V lost 4 bases and J lost 7 bases. Germline V gene data show CDR1 as SGHNT and CDR2 as YYREEE (reference sequence). This CDR3 is 15 amino acids long. The CDR3 DNA sequence: TGTGCCAGCAGCGGACAGGGGGCTCGGAATTCACCCCTCCACTTT. Translated, it gives CASSGQGARNSPLHF.

V and J are TRBV7-8 and TRBJ2-1; D might be TRBD1 (5 bases). Trimming took 1 base from V and 7 from J, leaving 11 bases between them. Germline loops: CDR1 SGHVS, CDR2 FQNEAQ. The CDR3 contains 14 residues. As DNA, the CDR3 is TGTGCCAGCAGCTTAGTTTCGGCAGGGAATGAGCAGTTCTTC. Protein sequence: CASSLVSAGNEQFF. Full variable domain (missing parts from reference TRBV7-8 and TRBJ2-1): GAGVSQSPRYKVAKRGQDVALRCDPISGHVSLFWYQQALGQGPEFLTYFQNEAQLDKSGLPSDRFFAERPEGSVSTLKIQRTQQEDSAVYLCASSLVSAGNEQFFGPGTRLTVL.

This chain links TRBV6-2 or TRBV6-3 with TRBJ2-2; D might be TRBD1 (6 bases). The length of the CDR3 is 16 residues. The V gene's germline CDR1 is MNHEY and CDR2 SVGEGT. Trimming took off 5 bases at V and 7 bases at J, with 20 bases between the two ends. For the CDR3, the DNA is TGTGCCAGCAGTCCCGCTGGGTGGGGGCTCAGCGGGGAGCTGTTTTTT. It yields the protein CASSPAGWGLSGELFF.

The chain links TRBV6-5 to TRBJ2-7; either TRBD1 or TRBD2 may fit D (5 bases each). Germline lookup yields CDR1 MNHEY and CDR2 SVGAGI. The length of the CDR3 is 14 residues. V gave up 6 bases and J gave up 3 bases, with 15 bases separating them. The CDR3 sequence: CASSFARDGYEQYF. The CDR3 DNA is TGTGCCAGCAGCTTCGCCCGGGACGGCTACGAGCAGTACTTC.

In DNA form, the CDR3 reads TGTGCCAGCAGTTTGGGGGGGTTGAGTGCTTTCTTT. It specifies CASSLGGLSAFF. The V call is TRBV12-3 or TRBV12-4, the J call TRBJ1-1, with a weak D call TRBD1 (5 bases). The CDR3 loop spans 12 amino acids. Trimming left V 3 bases short and J 11 bases short, with 13 bases between.